This TCR beta chain was recovered during a study of PD-1 blockade in classical Hodgkin lymphoma (dated by TCRdb to 2020 to 2022). Study-wide context: Nivolumab dosing was 3 mg/kg intravenously every 2 weeks, continuing until either disease progression or unacceptable toxicity. The study used CyTOF and TCR beta sequencing to define a peripheral blood immune signature of response to PD-1 blockade in classical Hodgkin lymphoma. Findings and caveats that apply to the study as a whole: Diversity was lower in patients who began nivolumab less than 1 year after ASCT, so these patients were left out of later analyses to avoid confounding by immune reconstitution. By C4D1, a significant rise was seen in CD4+ TCR diversity but not in CD8+ TCR diversity (p=0.0027 vs p=0.16), and the rise was most apparent among complete responders (p=0.02). Baseline TCR diversity was reported to be lower in newly diagnosed patients than in healthy donors, and even lower in relapsed/refractory patients. Only a single clinical trial cohort was studied, and what caused the repertoire differences, possibly disease activity or prior therapy, remained undefined. Baseline diversity similar to that of newly diagnosed patients was observed in trial patients achieving complete response, whereas significantly lower diversity was observed in partial responders and progressors.

The germline V and J ends show losses of 1 base and 2 bases respectively, and no gene match explains 8 bases of the junction. From the cysteine through the phenylalanine, the CDR3 covers 18 amino acids. Of all the DNA, just the CDR3 is kept, 54 bases in frame from base 1. The germline V gene provides CDR1 SGHTA and CDR2 FQGNSA. The Qiagen DNeasy kit was used to extract genomic DNA both from unsorted PBMCs and from the negatively selected CD4+ and CD8+ fractions. Using primers that anneal to V and J segments, immunoSEQ multiplex PCR amplified the TCR beta CDR3 regions. A synthetic immune receptor repertoire was used to minimize amplification bias, and remaining bias was computationally removed after sequencing. The original methods were these. Repertoire diversity was quantified as the Shannon entropy index using custom Python scripts. The unsorted, CD4+ and CD8+ repertoires were each analyzed separately, with the exception of combined analyses, where CD4+ and CD8+ sequences were merged in silico. A clone counted as expanded when the clone's frequency after treatment rose at least 2-fold relative to C1D1, and clones undetected at baseline were given a pseudocount of 0.5. Clones with 0 or 1 copy at C1D1 were defined as singleton clones, while clones with 2 or more copies were defined as non-singleton clones. Clones expanded in unsorted samples were assigned a CD4+, CD8+ or unknown annotation through matching of protein sequences in sorted samples from the same patient. Wilcoxon tests on paired samples were used to test diversity changes from C1D1 to C4D1. TCRdb mirrors the immuneACCESS table, restricted to in-frame sequences. Some clones are absent from its copies; in checked studies, under half trace to an unresolved V gene, and the reason for the others is unknown. Clone size and V and J calls were adopted from that table, with D and trimming inferred from the DNA. The sample table contains 47,000 or so clones; only one count was recorded for about three quarters of them. The ten largest clones represent 11% of the sample.

As for this clone: Which antigen it targets is not known. Base qualities are not provided; no much larger clone lies one nucleotide away.

The time point label here, explained by the study, means: cycle 1 day 1 (C1D1), immediately before nivolumab initiation. Relapse after autologous stem cell transplantation had occurred in all trial patients, and cohorts A, B and C were distinguished by prior brentuximab vedotin exposure. A total of under 70 patients with relapsed/refractory classical Hodgkin lymphoma made up the trial cohort, and each patient's best overall response was complete response, partial response or progressive disease. Trial patients were treated with single-agent nivolumab in the multi-cohort phase II CheckMate 205 trial. An independent review committee assessed best overall response by applying the 2007 International Working Group response criteria. PBMCs from the trial were collected at three points: immediately before nivolumab initiation (C1D1), and during therapy at cycle 2 day 1 and cycle 4 day 1. After peripheral blood was drawn into 8 mL Vacutainer Cell Preparation Tubes, PBMCs were isolated by centrifugation and then cryopreserved.

The chain couples TRBV7-2 to TRBJ2-3; TRBD2 matches 11 bases in the middle. The TCR sequence derives from a human donor with classical Hodgkin lymphoma. Sequencing was performed on peripheral blood mononuclear cells (PBMCs), taken at baseline. The CDR3 region: CASSLGLAGGKPTDTQYF. The bases are TGTGCCAGCAGCTTAGGGCTAGCGGGAGGAAAACCCACAGATACGCAGTATTTT.